This entry features one T cell receptor (beta chain) sequence. Its specificity is unknown. CDR1 is SNHLY, CDR2 FYNNEI, per germline. The CDR3 extends over 11 amino acids. The TCR beta cDNA libraries carried unique molecular identifiers. T cells numbering about 1 to 10 million gave rise to roughly 0.5 million cDNA molecules. TCRdb analysed the PCR reads with MiXCR anew, one entry per CDR3 protein. Among roughly 670,000 distinct CDR3 sequences listed, 55% to 60% were seen once. This entry comes from a study of post-analysis software for immune sequencing data. At the level of the study: Progressive-relapsing, secondary progressive and relapsing-remitting multiple sclerosis were among the disease courses included.

Overall study findings and caveats: With TRBV5-6, TRBV5-1 and TRBV20-1 included, 5 or 6 TRBV segments were more frequent in patients than in controls.

The TCR sequence derives from a girl aged 2 to 9 with multiple sclerosis. Sequencing used blood. J is TRBJ2-1 and V is TRBV2; D is undetermined. The DNA end favors TRBJ2-7, so the J call may be wrong. The CDR3 bases are TGTGCCAGCAGTGATGACTACGAGCAGTACTTC. Protein: CASSDDYEQYF.